This T cell receptor beta chain was observed in a study of CD8 T cells in Susac syndrome. The CDR3 contains 13 residues. Trimming shortened V by 2 bases and J by 9 bases, and 12 bases separated the two germline ends. Germline V gene sequence: CDR1 LGHDT, CDR2 YNNKEL (reference sequence). The RNA, roughly 0.45 to 1 ug, was put through reverse transcription using random hexamers. Multiplex immunoSEQ PCR targeted 54 Vbeta and 13 Jbeta TCR beta segments. Each CDR3 protein is one row after TCRdb ran MiXCR on the immunoSEQ multiplex PCR reads. This table holds about 180,000 distinct CDR3 sequences, 90% to 97% found once.

Sequenced material: CD4+ T cells from PBMCs. The sequence came from a human donor with multiple sclerosis. The rearrangement uses TRBV3-1 and TRBJ2-3; D remains unclear. The CDR3 DNA reads as TGTGCCAGCAGCCAAAATAGTGGGGAAACGCAGTATTTT. Translation: CASSQNSGETQYF.